The TCR beta chain under discussion was sequenced for a study of blood T cell repertoires in COVID-19. As for the study in general: Spain, Italy and the United States supplied samples that represented acute and convalescent COVID-19.

Only in-frame clones appear in the TCRdb table, and some are missing; sequencing was by immunoSEQ multiplex PCR. The data hold 100,000 to 150,000 clones, with approximately 68% observed a single time. This clone has ten or more counts. V shed 4 bases and J 6 bases; nucleotides not matched to a gene: 6. There are 13 residues in the CDR3. CDR1 and CDR2 from the germline V gene are SNHLY and FYNNEI. The chain employs TRBV2 and TRBJ2-7, with TRBD1 identical over 7 bases. Sequencing was performed on peripheral blood. This TCR was sampled from an older woman with acute or convalescent COVID-19. CDR3 sequence: CASSVRTGGEQYF. In DNA, the CDR3 is TGTGCCAGCAGTGTTAGGACAGGAGGCGAGCAGTACTTC.